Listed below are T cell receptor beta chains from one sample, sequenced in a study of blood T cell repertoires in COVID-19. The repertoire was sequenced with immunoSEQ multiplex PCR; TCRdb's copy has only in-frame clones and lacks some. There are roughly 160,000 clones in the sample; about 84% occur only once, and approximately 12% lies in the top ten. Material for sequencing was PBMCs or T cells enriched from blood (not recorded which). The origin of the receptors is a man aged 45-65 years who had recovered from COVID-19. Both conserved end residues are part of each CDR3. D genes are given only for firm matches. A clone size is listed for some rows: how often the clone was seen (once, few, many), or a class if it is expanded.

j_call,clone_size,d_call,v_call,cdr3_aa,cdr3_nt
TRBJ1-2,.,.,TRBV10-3,CAISEWYGGESYGYTF,TGTGCCATCAGTGAGTGGTACGGTGGAGAAAGCTATGGCTACACCTTC
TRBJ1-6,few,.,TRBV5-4,CASSFMGGPKAPLHF,TGTGCCAGCAGCTTCATGGGGGGACCTAAGGCACCCCTCCACTTT
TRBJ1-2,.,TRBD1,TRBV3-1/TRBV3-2,CASRNVGTETYGYTF,TGTGCCAGCCGGAATGTAGGGACAGAGACTTATGGCTACACCTTC
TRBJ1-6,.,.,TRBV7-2,CASSRRDILRSSYNSPLHF,TGTGCCAGCAGCAGAAGGGACATCCTACGGAGCTCCTATAATTCACCCCTCCACTTT
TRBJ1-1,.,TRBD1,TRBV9,CASNPTGMNTEAFF,TGTGCCAGCAACCCGACAGGGATGAACACTGAAGCTTTCTTT
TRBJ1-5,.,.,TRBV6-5,CASSPHVVGQPQHF,TGTGCCAGCAGTCCGCATGTGGTCGGTCAGCCCCAGCATTTT
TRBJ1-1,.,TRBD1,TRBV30,CAGTENTEAFF,TGTGCCGGGACAGAGAACACTGAAGCTTTCTTT
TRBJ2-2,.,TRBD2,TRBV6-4,CASSATSGGYGGELFF,TGTGCCAGCAGCGCTACTAGCGGGGGATACGGCGGGGAGCTGTTTTTT
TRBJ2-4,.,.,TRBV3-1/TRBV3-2,CASSQGSAKNIQYF,TGTGCCAGCAGCCAAGGGAGCGCCAAAAACATTCAGTACTTC
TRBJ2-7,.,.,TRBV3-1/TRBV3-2,CASSQEGRGLEQYF,TGTGCCAGCAGCCAAGAAGGCAGGGGCCTGGAGCAGTACTTC
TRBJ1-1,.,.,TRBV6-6,CASSYLGKNTEAFF,TGTGCCAGCAGTTATTTGGGCAAAAACACTGAAGCTTTCTTT
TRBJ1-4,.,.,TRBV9,CASSSRGGSGEKLFF,TGTGCCAGCAGCTCCCGGGGGGGGAGTGGGGAAAAACTGTTTTTT
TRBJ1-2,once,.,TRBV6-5,CASSYGGSHYTF,TGTGCCAGCAGTTACGGGGGGAGCCACTACACCTTC